These T cell receptor beta chains were read from a single sample in a study of cytomegalovirus exposure and HLA in healthy donors. Libraries were prepared by immunoSEQ multiplex PCR; TCRdb keeps only in-frame clonotypes and omits some of them. Of 95,000 to 100,000 clones listed, over 60% were seen once; the top ten hold 8% to 9%. Input material: PBMCs. These receptor sequences come from a human donor in good health. CDR3s include the opening cysteine and the closing phenylalanine or tryptophan. D genes are given only for firm matches. Clone size is not always given. Where it is, it says once, few, many or a class for expanded clones.

D,J,size,V,DNA,CDR3
NA,TRBJ2-3,NA,TRBV7-6,TGTGCCAGCAGCCCAGGCTACGTGGGCACAGATACGCAGTATTTT,CASSPGYVGTDTQYF
NA,TRBJ1-2,NA,TRBV19,TGTGCCAGTAGTATCCGAACTAGGATGACGACAGGCGGCTATGGCTACACCTTC,CASSIRTRMTTGGYGYTF
NA,TRBJ2-3,NA,TRBV27,TGTGCCAGCAGCTCACTAGGGGATACGCAGTATTTT,CASSSLGDTQYF
TRBD1,TRBJ2-1,NA,TRBV4-2,TGTGCCAGCAGCCACGGGGACAGGGGGGACCTCTACAATGAGCAGTTCTTC,CASSHGDRGDLYNEQFF
TRBD2,TRBJ2-1,NA,TRBV18,TGTGCCAGCTCAGCCGGACTAGCCGGAATGTACAATGAGCAGTTCTTC,CASSAGLAGMYNEQFF
NA,TRBJ1-1,few,TRBV25-1,TGTGCCAGCAATAGGCAGGGCTCTGAAGCTTTCTTT,CASNRQGSEAFF
NA,TRBJ1-3,NA,TRBV12-5,TGTGCTAGTGGTTTGGCGCTAGGAAACACCATATATTTT,CASGLALGNTIYF
NA,TRBJ2-5,NA,TRBV4-3,TGCGCCAGCAGCCAAGAGGGCCGGTACCAAGAGACCCAGTACTTC,CASSQEGRYQETQYF
NA,TRBJ2-3,NA,TRBV19,TGTGCCAGTAGTATAGCGGGGAGCACAGATACGCAGTATTTT,CASSIAGSTDTQYF
TRBD1,TRBJ2-3,NA,TRBV7-2,TGTGCCAGCAGCTTATACAGGGGCCGGGCAGATACGCAGTATTTT,CASSLYRGRADTQYF
NA,TRBJ1-4,NA,TRBV27,TGTGCCAGCAGTCACGGGACACGTAATGAAAAACTGTTTTTT,CASSHGTRNEKLFF
TRBD2,TRBJ2-3,NA,TRBV19,TGTGCCAGTAGCATAGCGGGAGCGAAAGATACGCAGTATTTT,CASSIAGAKDTQYF
NA,TRBJ1-1,NA,TRBV18,TGTGCCAGCTCACCGCCTAGCACAGGGTGTGATGCTTTCTTT,CASSPPSTGCDAFF
NA,TRBJ1-1,few,TRBV2,TGTGCCAGCAGTCTAGGGGAAGGGACTGAAGCTTTCTTT,CASSLGEGTEAFF
NA,TRBJ1-5,NA,TRBV19,TGTGCCAGTTCCTCTTGGGACGCGGGGAACCAGCCCCAGCATTTT,CASSSWDAGNQPQHF
NA,TRBJ2-7,NA,TRBV27,TGTGCCAGCAGTTTAATTAGCGGAGGGTCCTCCGAGCAGTACTTC,CASSLISGGSSEQYF
NA,TRBJ1-4,NA,TRBV19,TGTGCCAGTAGTATACCGATCGACAGGTTCGCAACTAATGAAAAACTGTTTTTT,CASSIPIDRFATNEKLFF
TRBD2,TRBJ2-7,few,TRBV4-1,TGCGCCAGCAGCCCCGGGGGGGGAAGCATCTACGAGCAGTACTTC,CASSPGGGSIYEQYF
TRBD1,TRBJ2-7,NA,TRBV10-3,TGTGCCATCAGAGCGACAGGGGGGTCCTACGAGCAGTACTTC,CAIRATGGSYEQYF
NA,TRBJ1-4,NA,TRBV15,TGTGCCACCAGCAGAGACCTTGGGGCACAGGATCTTAATGAAAAACTGTTTTTT,CATSRDLGAQDLNEKLFF
NA,TRBJ2-2,NA,TRBV6-6,TGTGCCAGCAGTTACAGGGGCACCGGGGAGCTGTTTTTT,CASSYRGTGELFF
TRBD1,TRBJ2-7,NA,TRBV5-1,TGCGCCAGCAGCTTGGGGACAGGGCGAGACGAGCAGTACTTC,CASSLGTGRDEQYF
NA,TRBJ1-6,NA,TRBV18,TGTGCCAGCTCACCACCGGGTCCAGGTAGAAGTTCACCCCTCCACTTT,CASSPPGPGRSSPLHF
TRBD1,TRBJ1-2,few,TRBV27,TGTGCCAGCAGTTCCTTTGACAGGGCGGGAGGGGGCTACACCTTC,CASSSFDRAGGGYTF
TRBD1,TRBJ1-2,once,TRBV6-5,TGTGCCAGCAGATCCTCCGGGACAGGGGACTATGGCTACACCTTC,CASRSSGTGDYGYTF
NA,TRBJ1-1,NA,TRBV6-5,TGTGCCAGCAGTCCCTGGGGAGGGCGGGCCACTGAAGCTTTCTTT,CASSPWGGRATEAFF
NA,TRBJ2-7,once,TRBV5-1,TGCGCCAGCACCCCTGACGGCGGGGGAGGGGGGGGCGAGCAGTACTTC,CASTPDGGGGGGEQYF
TRBD1,TRBJ1-1,NA,TRBV30,TGTGCCTGGAGTCTTACGCGGACAGGGCGAGGTGGGGAAGCTTTCTTT,CAWSLTRTGRGGEAFF
TRBD1,TRBJ2-7,NA,TRBV14,TGTGCCAGCAGCCCTCGGTCAGGGGGCATCTACGAGCAGTACTTC,CASSPRSGGIYEQYF
NA,TRBJ1-5,NA,TRBV7-8,TGTGCCAGCAGCTTAGCCCAGGATCAGCCCCAGCATTTT,CASSLAQDQPQHF
NA,TRBJ2-2,NA,TRBV4-1,TGCGCCAGCAGCCATGCAGAGAACACCGGGGAGCTGTTTTTT,CASSHAENTGELFF
TRBD2,TRBJ2-3,few,TRBV11-2,TGTGCCAGCTCCCTAGCGGGAGGGACAGATACGCAGTATTTT,CASSLAGGTDTQYF
TRBD2,TRBJ2-1,many,TRBV19,TGTGCCAGTAGTATTGGTAGCGGGAGGGCCAATGAGCAGTTCTTC,CASSIGSGRANEQFF
NA,TRBJ2-7,NA,TRBV29-1,TGCAGCGTACGAGGACAGAAGCAATCCTACGAGCAGTACTTC,CSVRGQKQSYEQYF
NA,TRBJ1-3,NA,TRBV6-1,TGTGCCAGCAGTACCCTCTCCGGGAGAGGAAACACCATATATTTT,CASSTLSGRGNTIYF
TRBD2,TRBJ2-3,NA,TRBV4-3,TGCGCCAGCAGCCTAGCGGGAGGGGGGAATACGCAGTATTTT,CASSLAGGGNTQYF
NA,TRBJ1-1,NA,TRBV4-1,TGCGCCAGCAGCCAAGTTCGAGGCGCGAACACTGAAGCTTTCTTT,CASSQVRGANTEAFF
TRBD1,TRBJ1-1,NA,TRBV6-4,TGTGCCAGCAGTGAACAGCCCGGGACAGCGACCGAAGCTTTCTTT,CASSEQPGTATEAFF
TRBD2,TRBJ2-2,NA,TRBV12-5,TGTGCTAGTGGGACGGGACTAGCTGACACCGGGGAGCTGTTTTTT,CASGTGLADTGELFF
NA,TRBJ1-2,NA,TRBV27,TGTGCCAGCAGGGACGGGAAGCTTCCTAACTATGGCTACACCTTC,CASRDGKLPNYGYTF
TRBD2,TRBJ2-7,NA,TRBV5-4,TGTGCCAGCAGCCACGGACTAGCGGGGACCACCTACGAGCAGTACTTC,CASSHGLAGTTYEQYF
NA,TRBJ2-5,NA,TRBV30,TGTGCCTGGAGCCCGGGACTCCGGTTTTTCCAGTACTTC,CAWSPGLRFFQYF
TRBD2,TRBJ2-1,once,TRBV4-1,TGCGCCAGCAGCTCTCATAGCGGGTCCGGATACAATGAGCAGTTCTTC,CASSSHSGSGYNEQFF
NA,TRBJ2-1,NA,TRBV5-1,TGCGCCAGCAGCTTGGAGGGGGTCGGGGCCAGACGCTCCTACAATGAGCAGTTCTTC,CASSLEGVGARRSYNEQFF
NA,TRBJ1-1,NA,TRBV7-9,TGTTCCAGCAGCCAGGGCATCATGAACACTGAAGCTTTCTTT,CSSSQGIMNTEAFF
TRBD2,TRBJ2-7,NA,TRBV29-1,TGCAGCGTAGGTGGGGGGAGGGCCTACGAACAGTACTTC,CSVGGGRAYEQYF
NA,TRBJ1-1,NA,TRBV19,TGTGCCAGTTTGCCGCAAACAGTGAACACTGAAGCTTTCTTT,CASLPQTVNTEAFF
TRBD1,TRBJ2-7,NA,TRBV27,TGTGCCAGCAGCCAGGGACAGTCCGAAAGCTCCTACGAGCAGTACTTC,CASSQGQSESSYEQYF
TRBD2,TRBJ2-1,once,TRBV7-9,TGTGCCAGCAGCTTACAGGCTAGCGGGTTCAATGAGCAGTTCTTC,CASSLQASGFNEQFF
NA,TRBJ2-5,once,TRBV18,TGTGCCAGCTCACCCCGGGACAATCGGCGGGAGACCCAGTACTTC,CASSPRDNRRETQYF
NA,TRBJ2-7,NA,TRBV15,TGTGCCACCAGCAGAGATCGGGACATAGACTACGAGCAGTACTTC,CATSRDRDIDYEQYF
NA,TRBJ2-7,NA,TRBV7-9,TGTGCCAGCAGCTTCGGGAGCTCCTACGAGCAGTACTTC,CASSFGSSYEQYF
NA,TRBJ1-2,NA,TRBV5-4,TGTGCCAGCAGCCCTTTGACAGGTGGGGACTATGGCTACACCTTC,CASSPLTGGDYGYTF
TRBD2,TRBJ2-2,NA,TRBV27,TGTGCCAGCAGTTTCACTAGCGGGGGGGTTCAGGGGGAGCTGTTTTTT,CASSFTSGGVQGELFF